The 5 T cell receptor beta chains listed next were all sequenced from one sample in a study of T-cell memory formation after mild COVID-19. TCRdb re-called the 5' RACE reads through MiXCR, storing one row per CDR3 protein. The table shows approximately 89,000 distinct CDR3 sequences, with 9.5% to 15% occurring only once. The sequencing input was PBMCs or a T cell subset sorted from them (not recorded which). These receptors all come from a man younger than 30 who had mild COVID-19 (a few samples of this study predate the infection). Cell type and time point are not known.

This clonotype has more than one count but fewer than ten. The chain combines TRBV9 with TRBJ1-1; D not certain. In germline, CDR1 is SGDLS, CDR2 YYNGEE. V was shortened by 2 bases and J by 3 bases, with 8 bases between the two germline ends. This CDR3 contains 13 residues. The CDR3 DNA reads TGTGCCAGCAGCGTGTGGGATTACACTGAAGCTTTCTTT. Protein product: CASSVWDYTEAFF.

CDR3 bases: TGTGCCAGCAGCTTACTGGTTAGGAACACTGAAGCTTTCTTT. The encoded protein is CASSLLVRNTEAFF. V usage is TRBV7-9 and J usage is TRBJ1-1; D not certain. V was pared by 2 bases and J by 1 base, with 8 bases between. Germline CDR1 reads SEHNR; CDR2 reads FQNEAQ (reference sequence). This CDR3 contains 14 residues.

The chain carries TRBV6-1 and TRBJ2-1; D remains ambiguous. The length of the CDR3 is 11 residues. The germline CDR1 and CDR2 sequences are MNHNS and SASEGT. V gave up 3 bases and J gave up 8 bases, with 5 bases separating them. Written as DNA, the CDR3 is TGTGCCAGCAGTGAGTTCTATGAGCAGTTCTTC. Translating it yields CASSEFYEQFF.

V is TRBV30 and J is TRBJ1-1, with D uncertain. The CDR3 length is 12 residues. V lost 5 bases and J 4 bases, leaving 11 bases between the germline ends. Per germline, CDR1 GTSNPN and CDR2 SVGIG (reference sequence). CDR3 region: CAWAPLGTEAFF. The CDR3 DNA is TGTGCCTGGGCCCCCTTAGGCACTGAAGCTTTCTTT. The entire variable domain, with the rest obtained from reference TRBV30 and TRBJ1-1, is as follows: SQTIHQWPATLVQPVGSPLSLECTVEGTSNPNLYWYRQAAGRGLQLLFYSVGIGQISSEVPQNLSASRPQDRQFILSSKKLLLSDSGFYLCAWAPLGTEAFFGQGTRLTVV.

The chain uses TRBV6-2 or TRBV6-3 and TRBJ2-2; 8 nucleotides line up with TRBD1. Germline values: CDR1 MNHEY, CDR2 SVGEGT. The CDR3 consists of 16 residues. The V gene end was trimmed by 6 bases and the J gene end by 6 bases; junction bases not matched to a gene: 12. The CDR3 sequence is CASSLVARGPPGELFF. The CDR3 DNA is TGTGCCAGCAGCCTCGTCGCCAGGGGGCCCCCCGGGGAGCTGTTTTTT.